Following are 12 T cell receptor beta chains from one sample sequenced in a study of brain T cells in children with intractable seizures. Time point noted: blood from clinic visit 5 months post-surgery; TSC patient then seizure free. TCRdb's copy holds only in-frame clones and misses some; the assay was immunoSEQ multiplex PCR. Found here are about 340,000 clones, over 85% of them singletons; the top ten hold 5% to 7%. The sequences come from peripheral blood, collected more than 4 months after surgery. The source is a boy under two years old with tuberous sclerosis and intractable seizures.

CDR3 DNA sequence: TGCAGTGCTAGTCGGCCGGTCCCCCAGTTCTTC. Its protein product is CSASRPVPQFF. This chain uses TRBV20-1 with TRBJ2-1; D is ambiguous. Germline lookup yields CDR1 DFQATT and CDR2 SNEGSKA (reference sequence). Trimming removed 3 bases from V and 13 bases from J, with 13 bases in between. This CDR3 has 11 residues.

The chain employs TRBV6-5 and TRBJ1-2; no reliable D call. The CDR3 sequence is 13 residues long. CDR1 and CDR2 (germline): MNHEY, SVGAGI. V was clipped by 6 bases and J by 8 bases, with 16 bases between them. CDR3 coding DNA: TGTGCCAGCAGGTCCGCGAGTCCGGAGGGCTACACCTTC. Amino acids: CASRSASPEGYTF.

The CDR3 loop reads CASSLPFGVANYGYTF. The CDR3 DNA follows: TGTGCCAGCAGTTTACCTTTCGGGGTAGCTAACTATGGCTACACCTTC. The chain joins TRBV28 to TRBJ1-2; D remains ambiguous. Trimming shortened V by 2 bases and J by 0 bases, and 13 bases separated the two germline ends. The CDR3 is made up of 16 amino acids. The germline V gene encodes CDR1 MDHEN and CDR2 SYDVKM.

The V and J genes are TRBV4-1 and TRBJ1-3; no definite D call. There are 16 residues in the CDR3. The germline CDR1 and CDR2 sequences are MGHRA and YSYEKL. V dropped 4 bases and J dropped 0 bases, with 13 bases sitting between them. CDR3 protein: CASSRPESASGNTIYF. DNA of the CDR3: TGCGCCAGCAGCCGGCCAGAGAGCGCCTCTGGAAACACCATATATTTT.

This clone was detected only once. This rearrangement joins TRBV7-2 to TRBJ2-2; weak D call: TRBD2 (7 bases). This CDR3 is 16 amino acids long. The germline V gene has CDR1 SGHTA and CDR2 FQGNSA. Trimming took 4 bases from V and 1 from J, leaving 13 bases between them. CDR3 loop: CASSWGGGQNTGELFF. CDR3 coding DNA: TGTGCCAGCAGCTGGGGGGGCGGGCAGAACACCGGGGAGCTGTTTTTT.

The CDR3 region is CASSQVDISGTDTQYF. CDR3 bases: TGTGCCAGCAGCCAAGTGGACATAAGCGGCACAGATACGCAGTATTTT. V is TRBV4-2 and J is TRBJ2-3; D possibly corresponds to TRBD1 (5 bases). Germline lookup yields CDR1 LGHNA and CDR2 YNFKEQ. The V and J ends lost 1 base and 1 base respectively, with 12 bases between them. This CDR3 is 16 amino acids long.

The chain recombines TRBV9 with TRBJ2-1; D is unclear. This CDR3 has 12 amino acids. V gave up 5 bases and J gave up 5 bases, with 8 bases separating them. CDR1 and CDR2 from the germline V gene are SGDLS and YYNGEE. The CDR3 reads CASSSTHNEQFF. CDR3 bases: TGTGCCAGCAGTAGCACCCACAATGAGCAGTTCTTC.

The gene calls are TRBV5-1 and TRBJ1-2; D gene unclear. Germline CDR1 and CDR2: SGHRS and YFSETQ. Between the trimmed V and J ends, which lost 7 bases and 3 bases, there was a span of 7 bases. This CDR3 has 11 amino acids. CDR3: CASHRDYGYTF. Here the CDR3 DNA reads TGCGCCAGCCACCGGGACTATGGCTACACCTTC. The variable domain in full, with the rest retrieved from reference TRBV5-1 and TRBJ1-2, is KAGVTQTPRYLIKTRGQQVTLSCSPISGHRSVSWYQQTPGQGLQFLFEYFSETQRNKGNFPGRFSGRQFSNSRSEMNVSTLELGDSALYLCASHRDYGYTFGSGTRLTVV.

V and J are TRBV30 and TRBJ2-7; D remains unclear. The V gene lost 4 bases and the J gene lost 6 bases, with 10 bases spanning the gap. Germline V lookup: CDR1 GTSNPN, CDR2 SVGIG (reference sequence). The CDR3 has 11 residues. DNA for the CDR3: TGTGCCTGGACTTCCGCCCGCGAGCAGTACTTC. It is translated as CAWTSAREQYF. The whole variable domain, filled in from reference TRBV30 and TRBJ2-7, reads SQTIHQWPATLVQPVGSPLSLECTVEGTSNPNLYWYRQAAGRGLQLLFYSVGIGQISSEVPQNLSASRPQDRQFILSSKKLLLSDSGFYLCAWTSAREQYFGPGTRLTVT.

The chain carries TRBV15 and TRBJ2-3, with D unclear. The CDR3 contains 13 residues. V was pared by 0 bases and J by 6 bases, with 7 bases between. Germline V gene lookup returns CDR1 LNHNV and CDR2 YYDKDF (reference sequence). The CDR3 sequence: CATSRDYIDTQYF. DNA of the CDR3: TGTGCCACCAGCAGAGATTATATCGATACGCAGTATTTT.

The table lists this clone with a count of one. The genes are TRBV6-1 and TRBJ2-7; D ambiguous. Per the germline V gene, CDR1 is MNHNS and CDR2 is SASEGT. Trimming left V 3 bases short and J 2 bases short, with 8 bases between. The CDR3 sequence is 13 residues long. DNA of the CDR3: TGTGCCAGCAGTGAGGGCTTCCCCTACGAGCAGTACTTC. Amino acids: CASSEGFPYEQYF.

The chain joins TRBV5-1 to TRBJ2-3; TRBD2 might be the D (5 bases). V was shortened by 4 bases and J by 6 bases, with 12 bases between the two germline ends. In germline, CDR1 is SGHRS, CDR2 YFSETQ. This CDR3 is 13 amino acids long. In DNA, the CDR3 is TGCGCCAGCAGCCAAACTGGACTGGATACGCAGTATTTT. It codes for CASSQTGLDTQYF. Complete variable domain (other parts from reference TRBV5-1 and TRBJ2-3): KAGVTQTPRYLIKTRGQQVTLSCSPISGHRSVSWYQQTPGQGLQFLFEYFSETQRNKGNFPGRFSGRQFSNSRSEMNVSTLELGDSALYLCASSQTGLDTQYFGPGTRLTVL.